The TCR beta chain described here comes from a study of CD8+ T cells in alopecia areata. The study's findings and limits: Elevated clonality characterized lesional scalp relative to normal scalp, particularly in alopecia totalis/universalis.

Treatment given: oral pan-JAK inhibitor, 5-10 mg twice daily. Alopecia areata patients had lesional scalp punch biopsies and peripheral blood taken from them. The CDR3 is 15 amino acids. Germline V lookup: CDR1 SGDLS, CDR2 YYNGEE. V was pared by 4 bases and J by 7 bases, with 10 bases of the junction left unmatched. cDNA reverse transcribed from extracted RNA served as the sequencing template. Assay: immunoSEQ multiplex PCR; the TCRdb copy retains only in-frame clones and omits some. The sample has approximately 65,000 clones, 46% seen once. As concerns this clone: What it binds is unknown.

The source material was CD8+ T cells sorted from blood, sampled at approximately week 37, from a patient treated with tofacitinib. The rearrangement uses TRBV9 and TRBJ2-1, with 8 nucleotides matching TRBD1. The sequence was obtained from a human donor with alopecia areata. In DNA form, the CDR3 reads TGTGCCAGCAGCCTTTCTCAGGGGGCGCGGAATGAGCAGTTCTTC. It codes for CASSLSQGARNEQFF.